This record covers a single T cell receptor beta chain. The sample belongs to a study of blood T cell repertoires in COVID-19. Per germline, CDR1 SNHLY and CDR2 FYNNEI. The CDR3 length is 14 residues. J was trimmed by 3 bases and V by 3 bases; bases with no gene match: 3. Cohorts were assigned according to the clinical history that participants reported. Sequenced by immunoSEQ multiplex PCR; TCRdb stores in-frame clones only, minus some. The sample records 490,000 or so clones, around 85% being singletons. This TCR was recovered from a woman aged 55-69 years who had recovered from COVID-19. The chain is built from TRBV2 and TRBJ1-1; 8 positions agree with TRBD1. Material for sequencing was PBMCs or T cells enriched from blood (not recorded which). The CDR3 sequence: CASSEVQGDTEAFF. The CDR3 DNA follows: TGTGCCAGCAGTGAGGTACAGGGGGACACTGAAGCTTTCTTT. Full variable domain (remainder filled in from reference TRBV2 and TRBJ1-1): EPEVTQTPSHQVTQMGQEVILRCVPISNHLYFYWYRQILGQKVEFLVSFYNNEISEKSEIFDDQFSVERPDGSNFTLKIRSTKLEDSAMYFCASSEVQGDTEAFFGQGTRLTVV.